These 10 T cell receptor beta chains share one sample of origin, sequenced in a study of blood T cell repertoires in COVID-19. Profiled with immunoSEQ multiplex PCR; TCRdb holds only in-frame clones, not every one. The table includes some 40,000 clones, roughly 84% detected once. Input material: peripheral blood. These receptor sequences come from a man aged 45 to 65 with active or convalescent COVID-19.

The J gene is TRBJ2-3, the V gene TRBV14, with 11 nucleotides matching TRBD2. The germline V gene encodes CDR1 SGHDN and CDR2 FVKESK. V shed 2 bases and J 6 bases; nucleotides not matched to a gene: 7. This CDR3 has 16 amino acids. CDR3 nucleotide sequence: TGTGCCAGCAGCCAACCGACTAGCGGGGAAGGGGATACGCAGTATTTT. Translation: CASSQPTSGEGDTQYF.

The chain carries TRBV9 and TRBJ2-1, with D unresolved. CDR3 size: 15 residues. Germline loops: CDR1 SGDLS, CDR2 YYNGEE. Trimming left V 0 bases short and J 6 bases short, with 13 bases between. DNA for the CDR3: TGTGCCAGCAGCGTAGCGGTAGCTGGAGCCAATGAGCAGTTCTTC. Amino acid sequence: CASSVAVAGANEQFF.

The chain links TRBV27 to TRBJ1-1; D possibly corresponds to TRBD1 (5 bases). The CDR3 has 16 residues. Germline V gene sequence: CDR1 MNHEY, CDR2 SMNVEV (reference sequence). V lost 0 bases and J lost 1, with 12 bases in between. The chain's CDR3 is CASSLSGAGANTEAFF. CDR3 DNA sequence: TGTGCCAGCAGTTTATCAGGGGCAGGAGCGAACACTGAAGCTTTCTTT.

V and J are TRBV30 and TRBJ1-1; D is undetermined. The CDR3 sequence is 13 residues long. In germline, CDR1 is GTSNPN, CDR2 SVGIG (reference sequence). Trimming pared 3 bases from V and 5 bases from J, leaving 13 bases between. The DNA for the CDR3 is TGTGCCTGGAGCCACCAGAGGTGGACTGAAGCTTTCTTT. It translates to CAWSHQRWTEAFF.

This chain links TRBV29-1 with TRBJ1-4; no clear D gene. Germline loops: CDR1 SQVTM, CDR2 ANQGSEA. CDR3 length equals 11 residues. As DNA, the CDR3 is TGCGGAGGACGGGCCGGGGAAAAACTGTTTTTT. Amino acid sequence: CGGRAGEKLFF. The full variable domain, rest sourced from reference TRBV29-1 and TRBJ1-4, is SAVISQKPSRDICQRGTSLTIQCQVDSQVTMMFWYRQQPGQSLTLIATANQGSEATYESGFVIDKFPISRPNLTFSTLTVSNMSPEDSSIYLCGGRAGEKLFFGSGTQLSVL.

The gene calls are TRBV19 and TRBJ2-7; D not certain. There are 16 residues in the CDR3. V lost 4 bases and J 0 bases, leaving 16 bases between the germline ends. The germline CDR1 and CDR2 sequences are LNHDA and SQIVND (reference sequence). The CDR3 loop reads CASSTYSKSSSYEQYF. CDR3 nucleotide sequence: TGTGCCAGTAGTACCTACAGCAAATCCAGCTCCTACGAGCAGTACTTC. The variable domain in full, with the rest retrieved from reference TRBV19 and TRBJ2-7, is DGGITQSPKYLFRKEGQNVTLSCEQNLNHDAMYWYRQDPGQGLRLIYYSQIVNDFQKGDIAEGYSVSREKKESFPLTVTSAQKNPTAFYLCASSTYSKSSSYEQYFGPGTRLTVT.

In DNA form, the CDR3 reads TGTGCCAGCAGCTCGAAAAGAGCGGGGGGCACAGATACGCAGTATTTT. This encodes CASSSKRAGGTDTQYF. This rearrangement joins TRBV11-3 to TRBJ2-3; 8 nucleotides match TRBD2. The V segment lost 4 bases and the J segment 1 base; nucleotides outside the gene matches: 7. The V gene's germline CDR1 is SGHNT and CDR2 YENEEA. CDR3 size: 16 residues.

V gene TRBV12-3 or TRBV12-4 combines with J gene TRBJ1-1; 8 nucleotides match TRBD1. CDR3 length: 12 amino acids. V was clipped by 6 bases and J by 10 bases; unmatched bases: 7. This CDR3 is CASSLGQGLAFF. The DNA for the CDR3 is TGTGCCAGCAGCCTCGGACAGGGACTAGCTTTCTTT.

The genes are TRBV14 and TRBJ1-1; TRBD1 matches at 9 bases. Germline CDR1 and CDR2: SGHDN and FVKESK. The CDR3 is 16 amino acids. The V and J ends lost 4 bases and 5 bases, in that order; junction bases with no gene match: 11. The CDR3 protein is CASSLHRGQGKTEAFF. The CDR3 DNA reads TGTGCCAGCAGCCTCCACAGGGGGCAAGGAAAGACTGAAGCTTTCTTT.

The CDR3 protein is CASSTVPTGTNYGYTF. The CDR3 DNA is TGTGCCAGCTCAACAGTCCCTACCGGGACAAACTATGGCTACACCTTC. This rearrangement joins TRBV18 to TRBJ1-2, with D possibly TRBD1 on 6 matching bases. Germline CDR1 KGHSH, CDR2 LQKENI. The CDR3 runs to 16 residues. V was clipped by 5 bases and J by 2 bases, with 18 bases between them.